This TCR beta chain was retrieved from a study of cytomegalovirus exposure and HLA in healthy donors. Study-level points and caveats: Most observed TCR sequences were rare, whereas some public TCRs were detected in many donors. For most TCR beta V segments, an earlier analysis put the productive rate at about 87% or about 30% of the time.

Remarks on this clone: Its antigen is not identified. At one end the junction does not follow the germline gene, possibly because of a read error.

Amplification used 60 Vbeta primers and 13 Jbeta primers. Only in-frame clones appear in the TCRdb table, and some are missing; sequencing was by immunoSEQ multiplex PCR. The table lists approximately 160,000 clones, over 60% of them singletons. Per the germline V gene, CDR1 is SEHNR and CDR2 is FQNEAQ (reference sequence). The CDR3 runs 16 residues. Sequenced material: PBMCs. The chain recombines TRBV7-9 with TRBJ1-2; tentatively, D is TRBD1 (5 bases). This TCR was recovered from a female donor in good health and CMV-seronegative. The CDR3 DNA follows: TGTTCCAGCAGTTTATTCGGGACTCCCGGCAACTATGGCTACACCTTC. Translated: CSSSLFGTPGNYGYTF.